One sample yielded the 27 T cell receptor beta chains listed below, sequenced in a study of T cell repertoires in cytomegalovirus infection. Via MiXCR, TCRdb re-called the reads, giving one row per CDR3 protein. The data show about 57,000 distinct CDR3 sequences, with roughly 21% seen just once and around 70% held by the top ten. These TCRs' antigens remain unknown. The sequences come from CD8+ T cells from cultured PBMCs, collected from culture after CMV antigen stimulation. These receptors were collected from a human donor in good health (CMV status not recorded). Some clones in this sample may be carry-over from other donors' samples.

This chain's CDR3 is CASSTGSKAFF. The CDR3 coding sequence is TGTGCCAGCAGTACCGGGTCCAAAGCTTTCTTT. This rearrangement joins TRBV7-6 to TRBJ1-1; no definite D call. CDR3 length: 11 amino acids. V was trimmed by 6 bases and J by 9 bases, leaving 11 bases between them. Germline values: CDR1 SGHVS, CDR2 FNYEAQ.

The J gene is TRBJ2-7, the V gene TRBV7-6; TRBD1 matches at 8 bases. Germline CDR1 and CDR2: SGHVS and FNYEAQ. V dropped 4 bases and J dropped 5; count of bases not matched to a gene: 7. This CDR3 is built from 14 residues. This CDR3 reads CASSSGTGVDEQYF. CDR3 coding DNA: TGTGCCAGCAGCTCCGGGACAGGTGTGGACGAGCAGTACTTC.

The J gene is TRBJ1-2, the V gene TRBV27, with D perhaps TRBD1 (5 bases). This CDR3 has 17 amino acids. Germline CDR1 and CDR2: MNHEY and SMNVEV (reference sequence). Trimming removed 8 bases from V and 5 bases from J, with 27 bases in between. CDR3 nucleotides: TGTGCCAGCGGGGTATCGGCCGGGGACGCCGAACTTTATGGCTACACCTTC. This codes for CASGVSAGDAELYGYTF.

J is TRBJ1-1 and V is TRBV5-1; no reliable D call. CDR1 and CDR2 (germline): SGHRS, YFSETQ. The germline V and J ends were trimmed by 0 bases and 0 bases, with 6 bases remaining between them. The CDR3 has 14 residues. CDR3 sequence reads: CASSLDGMNTEAFF. In DNA form, the CDR3 reads TGCGCCAGCAGCTTGGACGGGATGAACACTGAAGCTTTCTTT.

The V gene is TRBV7-2, the J gene TRBJ2-7, with no clear D. The length of the CDR3 is 15 residues. Trimming stripped 1 base from V and 0 bases from J, with 10 bases between. CDR1 is SGHTA and CDR2 is FQGNSA in the germline V gene. CDR3 amino acids: CASSLVRLSSYEQYF. In DNA form, the CDR3 reads TGTGCCAGCAGCTTAGTACGGTTGAGCTCCTACGAGCAGTACTTC.

This chain joins TRBV7-2 and TRBJ2-7, with 7 bases identical to TRBD1. V was clipped by 5 bases and J by 0 bases; unmatched bases: 10. Germline-derived CDR1 and CDR2 are SGHTA and FQGNSA. This CDR3 spans 16 amino acids. The CDR3: CASSQPRDSHSYEQYF. CDR3 coding DNA: TGTGCCAGCAGCCAACCTCGGGACAGTCACTCCTACGAGCAGTACTTC.

This clonotype was counted only a few times. The chain recombines TRBV6-2 or TRBV6-3 with TRBJ2-3, with no clear D. V lost 3 bases and J 4 bases, leaving 8 bases between the germline ends. The CDR3 covers 13 residues. Germline CDR1 and CDR2: MNHEY and SVGEGT. In nucleotides, the CDR3 is TGTGCCAGCAGTTATTCCTCCCCAGATACGCAGTATTTT. Translating gives CASSYSSPDTQYF.

This clonotype was seen a handful of times. CDR3 amino acids: CASSVAGNPNYGYTF. CDR3 coding DNA: TGTGCCAGCAGCGTAGCTGGAAATCCTAACTATGGCTACACCTTC. V and J are TRBV9 and TRBJ1-2, with D unclear. Trimming removed 0 bases from V and 0 bases from J, with 9 bases in between. The CDR3 sequence is 15 residues long. Germline V lookup: CDR1 SGDLS, CDR2 YYNGEE.

The chain couples TRBV7-8 to TRBJ2-7; 8 bases line up with TRBD2. CDR3 size: 14 residues. The V segment lost 3 bases and the J segment 4 bases; nucleotides outside the gene matches: 5. Germline V gene data show CDR1 as SGHVS and CDR2 as FQNEAQ. CDR3 sequence reads: CASSFSGAYYEQYF. The CDR3 region has the DNA TGTGCCAGCAGCTTTAGCGGGGCATATTACGAGCAGTACTTC.

This sequence joins TRBV29-1 and TRBJ1-2; D is unclear. Trimming removed 5 bases at V and 4 bases at J, with 8 bases between. Germline V gene sequence: CDR1 SQVTM, CDR2 ANQGSEA. This CDR3 has 11 amino acids. The CDR3 region is CSVQKIYGYTF. The CDR3, as DNA: TGCAGCGTTCAAAAGATCTATGGCTACACCTTC.

This clonotype was detected a few times. The rearrangement links TRBV7-6 to TRBJ2-3; D remains ambiguous. Germline CDR1 SGHVS, CDR2 FNYEAQ. Between the trimmed V and J ends, which lost 5 bases and 4 bases, there was a span of 7 bases. The CDR3 length is 12 residues. CDR3 DNA: TGTGCCAGCAGCAGAGACCCAGATACGCAGTATTTT. Protein sequence: CASSRDPDTQYF. Filled out from reference TRBV7-6 and TRBJ2-3, the complete variable domain reads GAGVSQSPRYKVTKRGQDVALRCDPISGHVSLYWYRQALGQGPEFLTYFNYEAQQDKSGLPNDRFSAERPEGSISTLTIQRTEQRDSAMYRCASSRDPDTQYFGPGTRLTVL.

This clonotype was counted between two and nine times. The genes are TRBV4-1 and TRBJ1-5; D is ambiguous. The CDR3 totals 15 residues. The germline gives CDR1 MGHRA, CDR2 YSYEKL. V lost 0 bases and J 9 bases, leaving 15 bases between the germline ends. DNA of the CDR3: TGCGCCAGCAGCCAAGATCAAGGCCGTACTGGGCCCCAGCATTTT. Amino acids: CASSQDQGRTGPQHF.

The chain recombines TRBV5-6 with TRBJ2-1, with TRBD1 as a possible D gene (6 bases). The germline V gene encodes CDR1 SGHDT and CDR2 YYEEEE. The CDR3 runs 17 residues. Trimming pared 2 bases from V and 4 bases from J, leaving 19 bases between. The CDR3 DNA reads TGTGCCAGCAGCTTAGAATTAGGGGGTATGTCGTACAATGAGCAGTTCTTC. The encoded protein is CASSLELGGMSYNEQFF. The whole variable domain, remainder taken from reference TRBV5-6 and TRBJ2-1, is DAGVTQSPTHLIKTRGQQVTLRCSPKSGHDTVSWYQQALGQGPQFIFQYYEEEERQRGNFPDRFSGHQFPNYSSELNVNALLLGDSALYLCASSLELGGMSYNEQFFGPGTRLTVL.

This clonotype was counted a few times. This chain links TRBV7-8 with TRBJ1-1; D might be TRBD1 (6 bases). The germline gives CDR1 SGHVS, CDR2 FQNEAQ. The CDR3 runs to 14 residues. Trimming stripped 0 bases from V and 5 bases from J, with 10 bases between. The CDR3 DNA follows: TGTGCCAGCAGCTTAGCGATCCAGGGGACTGAAGCTTTCTTT. Its protein is CASSLAIQGTEAFF. Filled out from reference TRBV7-8 and TRBJ1-1, the complete variable domain reads GAGVSQSPRYKVAKRGQDVALRCDPISGHVSLFWYQQALGQGPEFLTYFQNEAQLDKSGLPSDRFFAERPEGSVSTLKIQRTQQEDSAVYLCASSLAIQGTEAFFGQGTRLTVV.

This chain connects TRBV12-3 or TRBV12-4 to TRBJ1-1; D is ambiguous. Trimming left V 4 bases short and J 0 bases short, with 9 bases between. The CDR3 sequence is 14 residues long. The CDR3 reads CASSWQRMNTEAFF. The CDR3 coding sequence is TGTGCCAGCAGTTGGCAGAGAATGAACACTGAAGCTTTCTTT.

This clonotype was observed a few times. The chain's CDR3 is CASSSPDRGFHEQYF. CDR3 bases: TGTGCCAGCAGCTCCCCGGACAGGGGTTTCCACGAGCAGTACTTC. The rearrangement joins TRBV7-8 to TRBJ2-7; 9 nucleotides match TRBD1. The CDR3 totals 15 residues. V trimming: 4 bases; J trimming: 5 bases; junction bases outside the gene matches: 9. CDR1 is SGHVS, CDR2 FQNEAQ, per germline.

J is TRBJ1-1 and V is TRBV6-1; D remains ambiguous. Germline assignment: CDR1 MNHNS and CDR2 SASEGT. The CDR3 has 16 residues. V was cut by 0 bases and J by 4 bases, with 15 bases left in between. In DNA, the CDR3 is TGTGCCAGCAGTGAAGCGAGGACGGCGTGGGGCACTGAAGCTTTCTTT. It yields the protein CASSEARTAWGTEAFF.

This sequence joins TRBV6-2 or TRBV6-3 and TRBJ2-1; 9 bases agree with TRBD2. V shed 2 bases, J shed 7 bases, and the junction held 12 bases outside the gene matches. Germline V CDR1 and CDR2: MNHEY, SVGEGT. The CDR3 runs to 17 residues. The CDR3 DNA reads TGTGCCAGCAGTTACCGGCGGGGGGGCGTAGTAAGGAATGAGCAGTTCTTC. Its protein product is CASSYRRGGVVRNEQFF.

V and J are TRBV10-3 and TRBJ2-7, with D perhaps matching TRBD1 or TRBD2 (5 bases each). The CDR3 is 16 amino acids. V was trimmed by 1 base and J by 2 bases, leaving 15 bases between them. CDR1 is ENHRY, CDR2 SYGVKD, per germline. CDR3 sequence: CAISEWSSGTPYEQYF. DNA of the CDR3: TGTGCCATCAGTGAGTGGTCATCCGGGACCCCCTACGAGCAGTACTTC.

The gene calls are TRBV7-6 and TRBJ2-7, with D tentatively TRBD1 or TRBD2 (5 bases each). V lost 5 bases, J lost 2 bases, and 10 bases lay in between. CDR3 length equals 13 residues. The V gene's germline CDR1 is SGHVS and CDR2 FNYEAQ. In DNA, the CDR3 is TGTGCCAGCAGCCGGGACGCCACCTACGAGCAGTACTTC. It codes for CASSRDATYEQYF.

There are a few counts of this clonotype. The V gene is TRBV19, the J gene TRBJ2-7; D might be TRBD1 (6 bases). The germline V and J ends were trimmed by 6 bases and 3 bases, with 18 bases remaining between them. Germline CDR1 and CDR2: LNHDA and SQIVND (reference sequence). The CDR3 runs 15 residues. The CDR3 loop is CASSVLRGPVYEQYF. CDR3 nucleotides: TGTGCCAGTAGCGTCCTCAGGGGACCGGTCTACGAGCAGTACTTC.

This chain's CDR3 is CASTPSDPNYGYTF. CDR3 DNA sequence: TGTGCCAGCACCCCCTCGGACCCAAACTATGGCTACACCTTC. The chain is built from TRBV12-3 or TRBV12-4 and TRBJ1-2; D is undetermined. The CDR3 extends over 14 amino acids. V was clipped by 7 bases and J by 2 bases, with 14 bases between them.

The gene calls are TRBV4-1 and TRBJ2-5, with TRBD2 matching 10 bases. This CDR3 has 18 amino acids. Germline V CDR1 and CDR2: MGHRA, YSYEKL. V was clipped by 1 base and J by 5 bases; unmatched bases: 13. The CDR3 region has the DNA TGCGCCAGCAGCCAAGGGGAGCGAAGCGGGGGGGCGGGCGAGACCCAGTACTTC. This sequence encodes CASSQGERSGGAGETQYF.

This clonotype was seen a few times. The CDR3 region is CASSGGLYGTHYEQYF. The CDR3 DNA follows: TGTGCCAGCAGCGGGGGTTTATACGGGACCCACTACGAGCAGTACTTC. The chain is built from TRBV3-1 and TRBJ2-7; D tentatively reads TRBD1 or TRBD2 (5 bases each). Between the trimmed V and J ends, which lost 5 bases and 3 bases, there was a span of 20 bases. This CDR3 is 16 amino acids long. Germline values: CDR1 LGHDT, CDR2 YNNKEL (reference sequence).

This clonotype was detected only a few times. This rearrangement joins TRBV6-2 or TRBV6-3 to TRBJ2-1; D call uncertain. Germline CDR1 is MNHEY and CDR2 is SVGEGT. Trimming removed 3 bases at V and 4 bases at J, with 7 bases between. The CDR3 is 13 residues long. CDR3 in amino acids: CASSYERYNEQFF. CDR3 sequence (DNA): TGTGCCAGCAGTTATGAACGGTACAATGAGCAGTTCTTC.

This clonotype was observed once. This sequence joins TRBV6-1 and TRBJ2-7; D is unclear. The V end lost 8 bases, the J end lost 0 bases, and 5 bases lay between the germline ends. This CDR3 contains 11 residues. The germline V gene encodes CDR1 MNHNS and CDR2 SASEGT. In nucleotides, the CDR3 is TGTGCCAGCGAAAACTCCTACGAGCAGTACTTC. This gives the protein CASENSYEQYF.

J is TRBJ2-7 and V is TRBV10-3, with D possibly matching TRBD1 (5 bases). Germline assignment: CDR1 ENHRY and CDR2 SYGVKD. Between the trimmed V and J ends, which lost 3 bases and 4 bases, there was a span of 13 bases. The CDR3 runs 14 residues. The CDR3 DNA follows: TGTGCCATCAGTGATCCAGGGTCAGGGTACGAGCAGTACTTC. It encodes CAISDPGSGYEQYF.